The source of this TCR beta chain is a study of OX40 agonist ivuxolimab in advanced cancers. Broadly, across the study: Ivuxolimab was a fully human IgG2 agonistic monoclonal antibody targeting the costimulatory receptor OX40 (CD134). Partial responses occurred in three dose-escalation patients, of whom one had hepatocellular carcinoma and two had cutaneous melanoma. Peripheral TCRbeta sequencing aimed to test whether ivuxolimab altered TCR sequence diversity and caused clonal T-cell expansion. The paper reports the monotherapy dose-escalation portion (N of about 54 patients) of the phase I ivuxolimab trial. Patients were allowed to have had prior anti-PD-1, anti-PD-L1 or anti-CTLA-4 therapy, and approximately 41% of the dose-escalation patients had previously received checkpoint inhibitors. In the dose-escalation cohort, 75% to 90% of patients were male, and the mean age was around 65 years with a range of roughly 23 to 79. Intravenous ivuxolimab was administered to patients every 2 weeks at six dose levels: 0.01, 0.1, 0.3, 1.5, 3 and 10 mg/kg. Of the roughly 51 dose-escalation patients, hepatocellular carcinoma was present in approximately 20, melanoma in around 15, renal cell carcinoma in 9 and head and neck cancer in 9. Study-level results and caveats: In partial responders in the 0.1-3.0 mg/kg groups, normalized peripheral clonal expansion was found to be among the lowest, especially among CD8+ T cells. Low levels of normalized T-cell clonal expansion were also seen in some patients who did not respond. After ivuxolimab, more expanded clones were found on average in CD8+ T cells than in CD4+ T cells. The antigen specificity of the clonally expanded peripheral T cells was not determined. At doses of 0.1 to 3.0 mg/kg, clonal expansion of both CD4+ and CD8+ T cells in blood was seen between baseline and week 6.

Patients with autoimmune disease history or receiving systemic immunosuppression were excluded from the trial. Peripheral blood for TCR sequencing was collected from all dose cohorts at baseline, on cycle 4 day 1, and on cycle 7 day 1. The samples were drawn from a first-in-human, open-label, multicenter phase I dose-escalation trial of ivuxolimab. The trial enrolled adults with locally advanced or metastatic head and neck squamous cell, hepatocellular, melanoma or renal cell carcinoma. Before TCR sequencing, CD4+ T cells and CD8+ T cells from peripheral blood were sorted into separate populations. Genomic DNA was isolated from the sorted cells so that the TCRbeta CDR3 region could be sequenced. TCRbeta CDR3 regions were sequenced using the immunoSEQ Assay. TCRdb limited this immuneACCESS table to in-frame rearrangements with V and J called. A share of clones is missing; checked studies link under half to unresolved V genes, and the rest is unexplained. Here the sample has tens of thousands of clones; 90% occur a single time. Of the sample, around 4.8% is held by the ten largest clones.

For this clone: The target of this receptor is not known. No clone much larger than this one lies a single base away; base qualities are absent.

Trimming costs V 4 bases and J 3 bases, and their ends lie 16 bases apart. The CDR3 measures 15 amino acids from cysteine to phenylalanine. Of the read, only the CDR3 DNA is kept; its 45 bases are in frame from base 1. As encoded in the germline V gene, CDR1 is SGDLS while CDR2 is YYNGEE. Rearrangement joined TRBV9 to TRBJ2-5, with the D call perhaps TRBD1 or TRBD2, as 6 bases match in each case. This TCR was sampled from an adult with an advanced solid tumor such as melanoma, head and neck, liver or kidney cancer. Sequencing used CD4+ or CD8+ T cells sorted from blood, obtained in a trial of the OX40 agonist ivuxolimab. The CDR3 here reads CASSPRSRGEETQYF. The bases read TGTGCCAGCAGCCCCCGCTCGAGGGGGGAAGAGACCCAGTACTTC.